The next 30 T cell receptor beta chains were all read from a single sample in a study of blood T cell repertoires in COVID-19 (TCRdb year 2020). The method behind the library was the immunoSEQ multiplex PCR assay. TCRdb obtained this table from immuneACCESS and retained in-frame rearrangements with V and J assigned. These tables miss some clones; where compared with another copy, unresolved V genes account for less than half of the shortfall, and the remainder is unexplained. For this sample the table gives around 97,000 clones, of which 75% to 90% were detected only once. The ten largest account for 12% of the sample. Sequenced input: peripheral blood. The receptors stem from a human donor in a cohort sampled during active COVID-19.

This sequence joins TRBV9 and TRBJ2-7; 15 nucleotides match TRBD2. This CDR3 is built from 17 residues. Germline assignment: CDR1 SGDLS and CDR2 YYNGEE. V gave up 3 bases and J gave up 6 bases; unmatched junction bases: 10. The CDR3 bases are TGTGCCAGCAGCGCCGGACTAGCGGGGGGGCCCGGGGTCGAGCAGTACTTC. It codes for CASSAGLAGGPGVEQYF.

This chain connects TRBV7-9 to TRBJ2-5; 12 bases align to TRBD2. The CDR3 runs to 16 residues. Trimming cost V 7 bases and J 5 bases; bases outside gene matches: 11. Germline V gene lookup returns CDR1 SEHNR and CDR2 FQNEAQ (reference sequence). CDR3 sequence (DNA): TGTGCCAGCAACCTTCTAGCGGGGGGGCCCCGGGAGACCCAGTACTTC. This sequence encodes CASNLLAGGPRETQYF.

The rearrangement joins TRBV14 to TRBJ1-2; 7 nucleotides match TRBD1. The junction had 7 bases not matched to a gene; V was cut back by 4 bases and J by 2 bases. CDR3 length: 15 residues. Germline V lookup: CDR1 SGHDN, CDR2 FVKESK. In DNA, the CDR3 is TGTGCCAGCAGCCCTCGGGACAGACCAAACTATGGCTACACCTTC. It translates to CASSPRDRPNYGYTF.

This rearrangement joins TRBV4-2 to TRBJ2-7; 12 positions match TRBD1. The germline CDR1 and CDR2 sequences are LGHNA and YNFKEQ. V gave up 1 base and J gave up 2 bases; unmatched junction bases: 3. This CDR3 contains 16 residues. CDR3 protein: CASSQVGTGGTYEQYF. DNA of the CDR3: TGTGCCAGCAGCCAAGTCGGGACAGGGGGCACCTACGAGCAGTACTTC.

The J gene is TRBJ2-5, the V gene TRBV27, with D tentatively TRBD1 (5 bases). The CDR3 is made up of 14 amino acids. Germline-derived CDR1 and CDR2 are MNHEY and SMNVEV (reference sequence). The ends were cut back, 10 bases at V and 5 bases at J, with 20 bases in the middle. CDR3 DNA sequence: TGTGCCACCCGAGGCAGACAGAGGACGGAGACCCAGTACTTC. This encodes CATRGRQRTETQYF.

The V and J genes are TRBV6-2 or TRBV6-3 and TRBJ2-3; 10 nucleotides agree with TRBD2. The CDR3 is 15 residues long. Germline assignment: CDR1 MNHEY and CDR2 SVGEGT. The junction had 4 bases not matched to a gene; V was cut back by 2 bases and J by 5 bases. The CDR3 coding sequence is TGTGCCAGCAGTTACAGCGGGGGGGCTATAGATACGCAGTATTTT. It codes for CASSYSGGAIDTQYF.

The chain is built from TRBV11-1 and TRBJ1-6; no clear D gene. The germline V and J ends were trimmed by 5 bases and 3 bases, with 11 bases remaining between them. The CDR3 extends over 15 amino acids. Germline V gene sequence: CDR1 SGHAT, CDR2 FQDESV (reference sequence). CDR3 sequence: CASSPPTGYNSPLHF. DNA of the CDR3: TGTGCCAGCAGCCCGCCGACGGGCTATAATTCACCCCTCCACTTT.

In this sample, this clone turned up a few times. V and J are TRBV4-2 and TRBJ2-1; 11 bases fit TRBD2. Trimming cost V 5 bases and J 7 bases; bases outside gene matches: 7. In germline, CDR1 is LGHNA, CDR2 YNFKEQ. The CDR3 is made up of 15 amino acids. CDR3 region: CASSKTSGGFNEQFF. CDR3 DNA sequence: TGTGCCAGCAGCAAAACTAGCGGGGGTTTTAATGAGCAGTTCTTC.

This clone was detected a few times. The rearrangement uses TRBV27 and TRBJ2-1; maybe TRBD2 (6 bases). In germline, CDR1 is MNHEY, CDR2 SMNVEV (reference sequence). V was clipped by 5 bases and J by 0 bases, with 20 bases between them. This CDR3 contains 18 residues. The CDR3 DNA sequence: TGTGCCAGCAGTGGAGGGGATCAGGGCAGAAGCTCCTACAATGAGCAGTTCTTC. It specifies CASSGGDQGRSSYNEQFF.

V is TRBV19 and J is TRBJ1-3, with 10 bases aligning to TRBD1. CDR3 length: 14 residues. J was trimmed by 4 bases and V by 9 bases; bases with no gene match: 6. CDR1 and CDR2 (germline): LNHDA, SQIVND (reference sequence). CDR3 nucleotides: TGTGCCAGCAGAGGGACAGGGGACGGAAACACCATATATTTT. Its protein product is CASRGTGDGNTIYF.

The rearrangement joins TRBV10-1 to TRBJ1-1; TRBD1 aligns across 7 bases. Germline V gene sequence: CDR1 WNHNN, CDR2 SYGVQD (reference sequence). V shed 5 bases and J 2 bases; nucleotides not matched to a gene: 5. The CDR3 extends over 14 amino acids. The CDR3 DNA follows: TGCGCCAGCAGTCCGGGACAGTCAAACACTGAAGCTTTCTTT. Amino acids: CASSPGQSNTEAFF.

In nucleotides, the CDR3 is TGTGCCAGCAGCTTAACGTATAGAGATACGCAGTATTTT. This gives the protein CASSLTYRDTQYF. The chain is built from TRBV7-3 and TRBJ2-3; no definite D call. The V end was cut by 0 bases, the J end by 5 bases, with 6 bases between. Germline V CDR1 and CDR2: SGHTA, FQGTGA. The CDR3 runs to 13 residues.

The CDR3 spells CASSPRTGRGTGELFF. The CDR3 nucleotides are TGTGCCAGCAGCCCGCGGACAGGGCGGGGCACCGGGGAGCTGTTTTTT. This sequence joins TRBV3-1 (or the pseudogene TRBV3-2) and TRBJ2-2; 8 bases are shared with TRBD1. The CDR3 contains 16 residues. V gave up 4 bases and J gave up 4 bases; unmatched junction bases: 8. The germline V gene has CDR1 LGHDT and CDR2 YNNKEL (reference sequence).

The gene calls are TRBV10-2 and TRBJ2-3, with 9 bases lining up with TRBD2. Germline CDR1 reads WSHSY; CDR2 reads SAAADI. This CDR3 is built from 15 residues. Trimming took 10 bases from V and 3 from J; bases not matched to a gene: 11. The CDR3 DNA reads TGCGCCACGCGACAAGGACTAGCGCGAACAGATACGCAGTATTTT. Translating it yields CATRQGLARTDTQYF.

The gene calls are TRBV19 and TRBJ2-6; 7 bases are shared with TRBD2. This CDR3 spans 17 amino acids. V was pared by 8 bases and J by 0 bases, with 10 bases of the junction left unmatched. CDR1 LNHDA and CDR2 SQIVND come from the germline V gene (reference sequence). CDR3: CASSNPREGSGANVLTF. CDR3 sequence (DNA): TGTGCCAGTTCCAACCCAAGGGAGGGCTCTGGGGCCAACGTCCTGACTTTC.

In DNA form, the CDR3 reads TGTGCCAGCAGTCCCGTTAGGAACACTGAAGCTTTCTTT. Amino acids: CASSPVRNTEAFF. J is TRBJ1-1 and V is TRBV7-2; D not resolved. Trimming stripped 6 bases from V and 1 base from J, with 9 bases between. The length of the CDR3 is 13 residues. Looked up from germline, CDR1 is SGHTA and CDR2 is FQGNSA.

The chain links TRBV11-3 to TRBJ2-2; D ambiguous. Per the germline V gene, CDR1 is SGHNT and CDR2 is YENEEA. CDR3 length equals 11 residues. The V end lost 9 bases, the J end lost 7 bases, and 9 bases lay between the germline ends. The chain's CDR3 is CASRSGGELFF. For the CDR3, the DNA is TGTGCCAGTCGTTCCGGCGGGGAGCTGTTTTTT.

CDR3 in amino acids: CASSQRSATNEKLFF. The CDR3 DNA reads TGCGCCAGCAGCCAACGTTCAGCAACTAATGAAAAACTGTTTTTT. This rearrangement joins TRBV4-3 to TRBJ1-4; D call uncertain. Germline CDR1 reads LGHNA; CDR2 reads YSLEER. This CDR3 is 15 amino acids long. The V end was cut by 2 bases, the J end by 0 bases, with 7 bases between.

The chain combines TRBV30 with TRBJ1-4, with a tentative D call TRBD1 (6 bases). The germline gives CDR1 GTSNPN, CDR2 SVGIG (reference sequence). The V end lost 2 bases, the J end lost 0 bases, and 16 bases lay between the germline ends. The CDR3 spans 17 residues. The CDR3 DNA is TGTGCCTGGAGTTATCCGGGGGGCCACGCAACTAATGAAAAACTGTTTTTT. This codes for CAWSYPGGHATNEKLFF.

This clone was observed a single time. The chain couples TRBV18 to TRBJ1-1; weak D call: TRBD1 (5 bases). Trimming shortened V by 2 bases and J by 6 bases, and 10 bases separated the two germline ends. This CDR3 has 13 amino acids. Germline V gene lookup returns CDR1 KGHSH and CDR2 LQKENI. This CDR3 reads CASSPGLRAEAFF. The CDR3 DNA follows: TGTGCCAGCTCACCAGGTCTCAGGGCTGAAGCTTTCTTT.

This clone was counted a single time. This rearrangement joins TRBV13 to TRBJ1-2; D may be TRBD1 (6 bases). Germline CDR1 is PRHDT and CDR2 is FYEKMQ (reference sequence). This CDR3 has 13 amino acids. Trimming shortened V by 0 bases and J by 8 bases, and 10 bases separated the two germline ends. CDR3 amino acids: CASSLGQGKGYTF. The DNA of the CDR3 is TGTGCCAGCAGCTTAGGCCAGGGGAAGGGCTACACCTTC.

The CDR3 DNA follows: TGTGCTAGTGGTTTGACAGGGGCCCTTGAAGCTTTCTTT. Translated, it gives CASGLTGALEAFF. The chain recombines TRBV12-5 with TRBJ1-1; 7 nucleotides line up with TRBD1. With V trimmed by 2 bases and J by 7 bases, 4 bases remained unmatched. The CDR3 loop spans 13 amino acids. Germline lookup yields CDR1 LGHNT and CDR2 FRNRAP. Full variable domain (rest looked up from reference TRBV12-5 and TRBJ1-1): DARVTQTPRHKVTEMGQEVTMRCQPILGHNTVFWYRQTMMQGLELLAYFRNRAPLDDSGMPKDRFSAEMPDATLATLKIQPSEPRDSAVYFCASGLTGALEAFFGQGTRLTVV.

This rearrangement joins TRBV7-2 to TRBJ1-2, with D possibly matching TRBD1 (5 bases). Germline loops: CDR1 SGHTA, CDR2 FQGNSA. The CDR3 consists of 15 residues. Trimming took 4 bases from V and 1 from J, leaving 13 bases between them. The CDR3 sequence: CASSSDKQFNYGYTF. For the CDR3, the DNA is TGTGCCAGCAGCTCGGACAAACAATTTAACTATGGCTACACCTTC.

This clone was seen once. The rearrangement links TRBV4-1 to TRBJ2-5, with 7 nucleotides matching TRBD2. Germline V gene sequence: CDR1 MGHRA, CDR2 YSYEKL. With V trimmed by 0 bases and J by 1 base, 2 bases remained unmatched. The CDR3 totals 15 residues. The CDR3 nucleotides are TGCGCCAGCAGCCAAGATCCGGGGGGCCAAGAGACCCAGTACTTC. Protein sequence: CASSQDPGGQETQYF.

The chain's CDR3 is CASSSLYTGELFF. As DNA, the CDR3 is TGTGCCAGCAGCTCCCTATACACCGGGGAGCTGTTTTTT. This sequence joins TRBV5-8 and TRBJ2-2; D is uncertain. The CDR3 covers 13 residues. The V end lost 3 bases, the J end lost 3 bases, and 6 bases lay between the germline ends. Per the germline V gene, CDR1 is SGHTS and CDR2 is YDEGEE.

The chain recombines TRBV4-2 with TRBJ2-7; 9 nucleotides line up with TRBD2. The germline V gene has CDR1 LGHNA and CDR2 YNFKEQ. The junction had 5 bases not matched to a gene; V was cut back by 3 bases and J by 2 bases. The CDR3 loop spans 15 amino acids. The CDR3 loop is CASSHDLAGTYEQYF. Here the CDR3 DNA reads TGTGCCAGCAGCCACGATCTAGCGGGGACCTACGAGCAGTACTTC.

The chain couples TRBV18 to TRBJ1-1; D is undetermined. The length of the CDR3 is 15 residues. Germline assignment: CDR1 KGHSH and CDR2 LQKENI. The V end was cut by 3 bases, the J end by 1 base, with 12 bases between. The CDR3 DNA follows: TGTGCCAGCTCACCGGACGGACGGGGGAACACTGAAGCTTTCTTT. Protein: CASSPDGRGNTEAFF.

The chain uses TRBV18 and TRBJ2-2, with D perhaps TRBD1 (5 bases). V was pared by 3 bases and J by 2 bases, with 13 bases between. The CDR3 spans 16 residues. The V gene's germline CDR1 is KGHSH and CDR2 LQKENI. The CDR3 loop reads CASSPRQILNTGELFF. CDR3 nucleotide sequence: TGTGCCAGCTCACCCCGACAGATTCTAAACACCGGGGAGCTGTTTTTT.

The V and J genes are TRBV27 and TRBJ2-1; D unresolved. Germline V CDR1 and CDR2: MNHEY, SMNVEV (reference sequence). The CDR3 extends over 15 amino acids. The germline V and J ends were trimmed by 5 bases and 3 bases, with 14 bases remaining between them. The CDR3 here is CASSTPSKSYNEQFF. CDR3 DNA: TGTGCCAGCAGTACTCCTTCGAAGAGCTACAATGAGCAGTTCTTC.

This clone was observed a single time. CDR3 DNA sequence: TGCGCCAGCAGCTTGGGGACAGGGGGCAATTCACCCCTCCACTTT. Its protein product is CASSLGTGGNSPLHF. This chain links TRBV5-1 with TRBJ1-6; 11 bases match TRBD1. Germline CDR1 is SGHRS and CDR2 is YFSETQ. The V and J ends lost 0 bases and 7 bases, in that order; junction bases with no gene match: 0. The CDR3 has 15 residues. The full variable domain, its missing parts supplied by reference TRBV5-1 and TRBJ1-6, is KAGVTQTPRYLIKTRGQQVTLSCSPISGHRSVSWYQQTPGQGLQFLFEYFSETQRNKGNFPGRFSGRQFSNSRSEMNVSTLELGDSALYLCASSLGTGGNSPLHFGNGTRLTVT.